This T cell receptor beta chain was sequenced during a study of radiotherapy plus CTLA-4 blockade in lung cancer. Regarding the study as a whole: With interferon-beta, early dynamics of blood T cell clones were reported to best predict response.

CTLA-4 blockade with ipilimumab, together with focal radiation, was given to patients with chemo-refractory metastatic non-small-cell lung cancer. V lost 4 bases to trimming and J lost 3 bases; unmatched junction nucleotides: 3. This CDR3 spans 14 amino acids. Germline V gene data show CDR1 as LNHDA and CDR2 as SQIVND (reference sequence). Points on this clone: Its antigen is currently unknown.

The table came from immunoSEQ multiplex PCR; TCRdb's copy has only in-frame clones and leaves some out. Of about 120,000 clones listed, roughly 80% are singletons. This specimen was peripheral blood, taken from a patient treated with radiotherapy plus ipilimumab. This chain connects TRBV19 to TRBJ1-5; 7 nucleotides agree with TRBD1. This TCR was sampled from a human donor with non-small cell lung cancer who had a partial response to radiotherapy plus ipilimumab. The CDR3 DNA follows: TGTGCCAGTAGTACCGGGACAGACAATCAGCCCCAGCATTTT. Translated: CASSTGTDNQPQHF. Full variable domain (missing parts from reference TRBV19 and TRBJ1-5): DGGITQSPKYLFRKEGQNVTLSCEQNLNHDAMYWYRQDPGQGLRLIYYSQIVNDFQKGDIAEGYSVSREKKESFPLTVTSAQKNPTAFYLCASSTGTDNQPQHFGDGTRLSIL.